This T cell receptor beta chain was sequenced for a study of blood T cell repertoires in COVID-19. Trimming took 0 bases from V and 5 from J; bases not matched to a gene: 21. CDR1 and CDR2 from the germline V gene are SGHDN and FVKESK. The CDR3 has 21 residues. Only in-frame clones appear in the TCRdb table, and some are missing; sequencing was by immunoSEQ multiplex PCR. This sample has 200,000 to 250,000 clones, with about 83% found just once. The chain combines TRBV14 with TRBJ2-1; 8 nucleotides agree with TRBD2. The clonotype was recovered from a human donor in a cohort sampled during active COVID-19. The sample consisted of peripheral blood. The DNA for the CDR3 is TGTGCCAGCAGCCAAGAGGAATCCGGGACTAGTTTCGGGTTGAAGGACAATGAGCAGTTCTTC. Translation: CASSQEESGTSFGLKDNEQFF.